The 16 T cell receptor beta chains below all came from one sample that was sequenced in a study of T cells after yellow fever vaccination. MiXCR was run by TCRdb on the 5' RACE reads, yielding one entry per CDR3 protein. The sample yields about 310,000 distinct CDR3 sequences, around 3.6% seen once. The sequences come from PBMCs, collected on the day of the yellow fever booster vaccination. The receptor source for this set is a man between 18 and 29 years old who received the YFV17D yellow fever vaccine.

Many counts were recorded for this clonotype. The CDR3 DNA reads as TGCAGCGTTGGAGGGGGCGCGAGTTATGGCTACACCTTC. This sequence encodes CSVGGGASYGYTF. V and J are TRBV29-1 and TRBJ1-2, with TRBD1 matching over 7 bases. The V segment lost 4 bases and the J segment 5 bases; nucleotides outside the gene matches: 7. The germline CDR1 and CDR2 sequences are SQVTM and ANQGSEA. CDR3 length equals 13 residues. Using reference TRBV29-1 and TRBJ1-2 for the parts outside the CDR3, the full variable domain is SAVISQKPSRDICQRGTSLTIQCQVDSQVTMMFWYRQQPGQSLTLIATANQGSEATYESGFVIDKFPISRPNLTFSTLTVSNMSPEDSSIYLCSVGGGASYGYTFGSGTRLTVV.

This clonotype was recorded many times. The germline gene is not matched at one end of the junction; a read error may be the cause. V gene TRBV18 combines with J gene TRBJ2-5; tentatively, D is TRBD1 (6 bases). Germline CDR1 reads KGHSH; CDR2 reads LQKENI. This CDR3 spans 14 amino acids. The CDR3 spells CASSSTDRSGVSSF. CDR3 coding DNA: TGTGCCAGCTCATCCACAGACAGGTCTGGAGTATCTAGCTTC.

The chain has TRBV27 and TRBJ2-7; 7 bases are a match to TRBD2. Losses at the gene ends were 5 bases for V and 2 bases for J; bases not matched to a gene: 6. This CDR3 comprises 14 residues. Per germline, CDR1 MNHEY and CDR2 SMNVEV (reference sequence). This CDR3 reads CASSPWGGAYEQYV. CDR3 nucleotides: TGTGCCAGCAGTCCCTGGGGGGGAGCCTACGAGCAGTACGTC.

In this sample, this clonotype turned up a few times. V usage is TRBV19 and J usage is TRBJ2-5, with D possibly matching TRBD2 (5 bases). V lost 7 bases, J lost 3 bases, and 15 bases lay in between. The CDR3 contains 14 residues. Per the germline V gene, CDR1 is LNHDA and CDR2 is SQIVND (reference sequence). The CDR3 nucleotides read TGTGCCAGTATGGGAGTAGGCCAGAAAGAGACCCAGTACTTC. Amino acid sequence: CASMGVGQKETQYF. The full variable domain, its missing parts supplied by reference TRBV19 and TRBJ2-5, is DGGITQSPKYLFRKEGQNVTLSCEQNLNHDAMYWYRQDPGQGLRLIYYSQIVNDFQKGDIAEGYSVSREKKESFPLTVTSAQKNPTAFYLCASMGVGQKETQYFGPGTRLLVL.

This clonotype was counted at least ten times. J is TRBJ1-2 and V is TRBV29-1, with unresolved D. The CDR3 consists of 14 residues. V shed 2 bases and J shed 2 bases, with 12 bases lying between them. Germline CDR1 and CDR2: SQVTM and ANQGSEA. The CDR3, as DNA: TGCAGCGTTGAATCCCAAAACTTGAACTATGGCTACACCTTC. Its protein is CSVESQNLNYGYTF. The full variable domain, rest sourced from reference TRBV29-1 and TRBJ1-2, is SAVISQKPSRDICQRGTSLTIQCQVDSQVTMMFWYRQQPGQSLTLIATANQGSEATYESGFVIDKFPISRPNLTFSTLTVSNMSPEDSSIYLCSVESQNLNYGYTFGSGTRLTVV.

This clonotype appeared many times. The chain has TRBV29-1 and TRBJ2-3, with 7 bases fitting TRBD1. V was pared by 7 bases and J by 2 bases, with 9 bases of the junction left unmatched. The CDR3 covers 14 residues. CDR1 is SQVTM and CDR2 is ANQGSEA in the germline V gene. CDR3 loop: CSASQGVATDTQYF. Written as DNA, the CDR3 is TGCAGCGCCAGCCAGGGGGTAGCCACAGATACGCAGTATTTT.

This clonotype was picked up a small number of times. The V gene is TRBV5-4, the J gene TRBJ2-7; D is perhaps TRBD1 or TRBD2 (5 bases each). The germline V gene has CDR1 SGHNT and CDR2 YYREEE (reference sequence). The CDR3 loop spans 14 amino acids. Between the trimmed V and J ends, which lost 4 bases and 2 bases, there was a span of 13 bases. The CDR3 protein is CASSTRDGPYEQYV. The CDR3 DNA reads TGTGCCAGCAGCACCCGGGACGGCCCCTACGAGCAGTACGTC.

This clonotype was detected many times. CDR3 in DNA: TGTGCCAGCAGCTCCACAGGGGGTCTAGGAGATACGCAGTATTTT. Translating it yields CASSSTGGLGDTQYF. This chain joins TRBV7-2 and TRBJ2-3; TRBD1 agrees at 8 bases. The germline CDR1 and CDR2 sequences are SGHTA and FQGNSA. Unmatched junction bases numbered 8, after V lost 4 bases and J lost 5 bases. CDR3 length: 15 amino acids.

The gene calls are TRBV6-6 and TRBJ2-3, with no clear D. The V end was cut by 2 bases, the J end by 2 bases, with 5 bases between. The CDR3 covers 13 residues. CDR1 MNHNY and CDR2 SVGAGI come from the germline V gene (reference sequence). CDR3 residues: CASSYPFTDTQYF. CDR3 nucleotides: TGTGCCAGCAGTTACCCGTTCACAGATACGCAGTATTTT.

This clonotype occurred many times. In DNA, the CDR3 is TGTGCCAGCAGTTTAAACCAGGGCCCGTCTCCGTGGGGGGCCAACGTCCTGACTTTC. It encodes CASSLNQGPSPWGANVLTF. V and J are TRBV28 and TRBJ2-6; TRBD1 might be the D (5 bases). There are 19 residues in the CDR3. The V gene lost 2 bases and the J gene lost 4 bases, with 21 bases spanning the gap. CDR1 and CDR2 from the germline V gene are MDHEN and SYDVKM.

Many counts were recorded for this clonotype. This sequence joins TRBV5-1 and TRBJ2-1, with D possibly matching TRBD1 (5 bases). The germline V gene has CDR1 SGHRS and CDR2 YFSETQ. The CDR3 has 15 amino acids. With 3 bases removed from V and 6 bases from J, the gap between germline ends came to 16 bases. Here the CDR3 reads CASSSISQGINEQFF. CDR3 DNA: TGCGCCAGCAGCTCCATTAGCCAGGGAATCAATGAGCAGTTCTTC.

This clonotype was observed a few times. In DNA form, the CDR3 reads TGTGCCAGCACCTTTGCGGGGGGGCCCGGAAATGAGCAGTTCTTC. Its translation is CASTFAGGPGNEQFF. This chain links TRBV7-2 with TRBJ2-1; 9 bases are a match to TRBD2. Per the germline V gene, CDR1 is SGHTA and CDR2 is FQGNSA. The CDR3 loop spans 15 amino acids. Trimming removed 7 bases from V and 7 bases from J; junction bases left unmatched: 11.

Only a few counts were recorded for this clonotype. This chain connects TRBV12-3 or TRBV12-4 to TRBJ2-2; D gene uncertain. V was pared by 7 bases and J by 7 bases, with 13 bases between. The CDR3 consists of 13 residues. Here the CDR3 DNA reads TGTGCCAGCACCCCCATGGGGTTCGGGGAGCTGTTTTTT. It specifies CASTPMGFGELFF.

This clonotype was detected many times. The rearrangement links TRBV7-9 to TRBJ2-7; 12 bases fit TRBD2. Germline V gene lookup returns CDR1 SEHNR and CDR2 FQNEAQ (reference sequence). This CDR3 is built from 17 residues. V gave up 5 bases and J gave up 2 bases; unmatched junction bases: 10. CDR3 residues: CASSPTSGGPGTYEQYV. DNA of the CDR3: TGTGCCAGCAGCCCGACTAGCGGGGGCCCCGGTACCTACGAGCAGTACGTC.

In its sample, this clonotype was seen a few times. The CDR3 spells CASSQEKGTLGHRDTQYF. CDR3 sequence (DNA): TGCGCCAGCAGCCAAGAGAAAGGGACGCTGGGACACAGGGATACGCAGTATTTT. The genes are TRBV4-1 and TRBJ2-3; tentatively, D is TRBD1 (6 bases). Trimming left V 0 bases short and J 6 bases short, with 22 bases between. Germline CDR1 MGHRA, CDR2 YSYEKL. The CDR3 totals 18 residues.

This clonotype was counted ten times or more. The J gene is TRBJ2-5, the V gene TRBV4-1; D gene uncertain. Looked up from germline, CDR1 is MGHRA and CDR2 is YSYEKL. Trimming removed 1 base at V and 1 base at J, with 7 bases between. CDR3 size: 14 residues. The CDR3 region is CASSQVQSQETQYF. The CDR3 coding sequence is TGCGCCAGCAGCCAAGTACAATCCCAAGAGACCCAGTACTTC.